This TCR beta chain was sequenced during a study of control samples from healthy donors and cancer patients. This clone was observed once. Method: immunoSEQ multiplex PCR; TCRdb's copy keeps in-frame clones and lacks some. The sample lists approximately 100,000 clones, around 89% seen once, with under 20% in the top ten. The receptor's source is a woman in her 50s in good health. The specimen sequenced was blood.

Here the CDR3 reads CAWSESRGQPQHF. The DNA for the CDR3 is TGTGCCTGGAGCGAATCAAGGGGTCAGCCCCAGCATTTT. This chain links TRBV30 with TRBJ1-5, with D maybe TRBD1 (5 bases). The germline CDR1 and CDR2 sequences are GTSNPN and SVGIG (reference sequence). V lost 3 bases and J lost 6, with 12 bases in between. The CDR3 is made up of 13 amino acids.